The 5 T cell receptor beta chains listed next were all sequenced from one sample in a study of T cells in Graves' hyperthyroidism and ophthalmopathy. RNA transcripts yielded amplified TCR beta CDR3 regions. Carried out on the TCR CDR3, a first-round RT-PCR used the HTBI primer set. MiXCR, run by TCRdb on the multiplex PCR reads, gives a single entry per CDR3 protein. The table has roughly 400,000 distinct CDR3 sequences, about 25% seen once. Material: blood. All receptors come from a man aged 45 to 65 with Graves' hyperthyroidism.

This clonotype has only one observation. The chain couples TRBV7-9 to TRBJ1-2; D remains ambiguous. The CDR3 is 11 residues long. Germline V gene sequence: CDR1 SEHNR, CDR2 FQNEAQ (reference sequence). The V end lost 5 bases, the J end lost 6 bases, and 7 bases lay between the germline ends. The CDR3 reads CASSPLHGYTF. DNA of the CDR3: TGTGCCAGCAGCCCACTCCATGGCTACACCTTC.

This clonotype was counted only a few times. The chain uses TRBV20-1 and TRBJ2-3; either TRBD1 or TRBD2 may supply D (6 bases each). V lost 3 bases to trimming and J lost 4 bases, with 11 bases between them. Per germline, CDR1 DFQATT and CDR2 SNEGSKA (reference sequence). There are 13 residues in the CDR3. The CDR3 sequence is CSASLEGADTQYF. CDR3 sequence (DNA): TGCAGTGCTAGTCTGGAGGGGGCAGATACGCAGTATTTT.

V gene TRBV30 combines with J gene TRBJ1-2; 11 bases line up with TRBD1. This CDR3 comprises 15 residues. The ends lost 3 bases at V and 8 bases at J; junction bases unmatched: 11. Germline values: CDR1 GTSNPN, CDR2 SVGIG (reference sequence). CDR3 in amino acids: CAWRAQGQGAFGYTF. As DNA, the CDR3 is TGTGCCTGGAGAGCCCAAGGACAGGGGGCTTTCGGCTACACCTTC.

The J gene is TRBJ2-5, the V gene TRBV9; TRBD2 agrees at 9 bases. The germline CDR1 and CDR2 sequences are SGDLS and YYNGEE. The J segment lost 2 bases and the V segment lost 0 bases, leaving 8 bases of the junction unmatched. The CDR3 has 17 residues. The CDR3 DNA reads TGTGCCAGCAGCGTAGGGACTAGCGAGACTATGCAAGAGACCCAGTACTTC. Residues: CASSVGTSETMQETQYF. The variable domain in full, completed from reference TRBV9 and TRBJ2-5, reads DSGVTQTPKHLITATGQRVTLRCSPRSGDLSVYWYQQSLDQGLQFLIQYYNGEERAKGNILERFSAQQFPDLHSELNLSSLELGDSALYFCASSVGTSETMQETQYFGPGTRLLVL.

This clonotype occurred once. The chain uses TRBV30 and TRBJ1-3; tentative D call: TRBD1 (5 bases). Germline loops: CDR1 GTSNPN, CDR2 SVGIG (reference sequence). Trimming shortened V by 5 bases and J by 5 bases, and 13 bases separated the two germline ends. The CDR3 has 13 residues. The CDR3, as DNA: TGTGCCTGGGGGGTGGGACTGCGAAACACCATATATTTT. This encodes CAWGVGLRNTIYF.